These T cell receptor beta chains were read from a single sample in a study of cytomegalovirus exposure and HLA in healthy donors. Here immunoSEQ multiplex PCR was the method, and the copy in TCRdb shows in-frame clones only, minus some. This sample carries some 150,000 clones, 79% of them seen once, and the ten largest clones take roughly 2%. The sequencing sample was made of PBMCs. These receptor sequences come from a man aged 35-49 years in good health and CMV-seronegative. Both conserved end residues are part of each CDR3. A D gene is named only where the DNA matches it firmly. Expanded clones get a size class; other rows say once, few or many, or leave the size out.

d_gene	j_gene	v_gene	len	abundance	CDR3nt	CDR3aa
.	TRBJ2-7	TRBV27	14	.	TGTGCCAGCAGTTTATCCACCCGGCAGGGTCTCCAGTACTTC	CASSLSTRQGLQYF
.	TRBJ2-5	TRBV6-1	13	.	TGTGCCAGCAGTGAAACTAGGGTGGAGACCCAGTACTTC	CASSETRVETQYF
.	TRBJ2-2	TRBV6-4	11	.	TGTGCCAGCATCGAGCACGGGGAGCTGTTTTTT	CASIEHGELFF
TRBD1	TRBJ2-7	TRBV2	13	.	TGTGCCAGCACCGGGACAGGGGGCGTCGAGCAGTACTTC	CASTGTGGVEQYF
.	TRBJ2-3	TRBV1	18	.	TGCACCAGCAGCCAACCGACTAGCGGGAGGGAGGGCACAGATACGCAGTATTTT	CTSSQPTSGREGTDTQYF
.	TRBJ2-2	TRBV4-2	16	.	TGTGCCAGCAGCGCATCCGGGACTGCGAACACCGGGGAGCTGTTTTTT	CASSASGTANTGELFF
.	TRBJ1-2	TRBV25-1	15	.	TGTGCCAGCAGCGTCGCGGGGGGTTTCCTTTGGGGCTACACCTTC	CASSVAGGFLWGYTF
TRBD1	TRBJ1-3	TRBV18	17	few	TGTGCCAGCTCACCACTAAGACAGGGTGACTCTGGAAACACCATATATTTT	CASSPLRQGDSGNTIYF
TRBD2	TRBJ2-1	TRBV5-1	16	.	TGCGCCAGCAGCTTGTGGACTAGCGGGAAAGACAATGAGCAGTTCTTC	CASSLWTSGKDNEQFF
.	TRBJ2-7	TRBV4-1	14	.	TGCGCCAGCAGCCAGCTCCCAGGGATTGCCGAGCAGTACTTC	CASSQLPGIAEQYF
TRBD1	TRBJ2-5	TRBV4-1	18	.	TGCGCCAGCAGCCTACTCCCTTCCGGTGGGACAGCCCAAGAGACCCAGTACTTC	CASSLLPSGGTAQETQYF
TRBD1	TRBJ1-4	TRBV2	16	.	TGTGCCAGCAGTGAAATACGGACAGGAGCTAATGAAAAACTGTTTTTT	CASSEIRTGANEKLFF
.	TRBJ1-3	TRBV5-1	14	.	TGCGCCAGCAGCTTGCACAGCTCTGGAAACACCATATATTTT	CASSLHSSGNTIYF
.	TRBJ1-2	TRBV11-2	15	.	TGTGCCAGCAGCCTAGGACAGCCAACTAACTATGGCTACACCTTC	CASSLGQPTNYGYTF
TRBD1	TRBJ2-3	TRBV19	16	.	TGTGCCAGTAGACCCCGGGACAGGGGAACAGGAGATACGCAGTATTTT	CASRPRDRGTGDTQYF
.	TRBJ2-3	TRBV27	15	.	TGTGCCAGCAGTTCAGGCGGGGTTTCTACAGATACGCAGTATTTT	CASSSGGVSTDTQYF